These 20 T cell receptor beta chains were sequenced from one sample in a study of blood T cell repertoires in COVID-19. Assay used: immunoSEQ multiplex PCR; TCRdb lists only in-frame clones, some missing. The sample holds more than 150,000 clones, more than 75% seen once. Sequenced: PBMCs or T cells enriched from blood (not recorded which). These receptors were obtained from a man between 60 and 75 years old who had been exposed to COVID-19.

The chain carries TRBV7-9 and TRBJ2-1; tentative D call: TRBD2 (5 bases). The CDR3 consists of 16 residues. V was clipped by 5 bases and J by 2 bases, with 16 bases between them. Germline V lookup: CDR1 SEHNR, CDR2 FQNEAQ (reference sequence). In DNA, the CDR3 is TGTGCCAGCAGCGGCGAGTCGGAGGCCACCTACAATGAGCAGTTCTTC. The encoded protein is CASSGESEATYNEQFF. Full variable domain (outside the CDR3, taken from reference TRBV7-9 and TRBJ2-1): DTGVSQNPRHKITKRGQNVTFRCDPISEHNRLYWYRQTLGQGPEFLTYFQNEAQLEKSRLLSDRFSAERPKGSFSTLEIQRTEQGDSAMYLCASSGESEATYNEQFFGPGTRLTVL.

This chain links TRBV2 with TRBJ1-4, with 7 bases fitting TRBD1. The CDR3 has 16 amino acids. CDR1 is SNHLY and CDR2 is FYNNEI in the germline V gene. The trim removed 5 bases at V and 7 bases at J, leaving 13 bases unmatched. DNA for the CDR3: TGTGCCAGCAGTCGAACCGGACAGGCGATGACTGAAAAACTGTTTTTT. Its protein is CASSRTGQAMTEKLFF.

The chain combines TRBV7-9 with TRBJ1-2; 8 bases are shared with TRBD1. Germline CDR1 reads SEHNR; CDR2 reads FQNEAQ (reference sequence). CDR3 length: 14 amino acids. V lost 3 bases to trimming and J lost 6 bases; unmatched junction nucleotides: 6. CDR3 sequence (DNA): TGTGCCAGCAGCTTCGGAGGACAGGGAGATGGCTACACCTTC. This translates into CASSFGGQGDGYTF.

J is TRBJ2-3 and V is TRBV7-8, with TRBD2 identical over 11 bases. This CDR3 has 18 amino acids. Trimming at V came to 4 bases and at J to 2 bases, leaving 11 bases not matched to a gene. CDR1 SGHVS and CDR2 FQNEAQ come from the germline V gene. CDR3 amino acids: CASSSYRISGRATDTQYF. The CDR3, as DNA: TGTGCCAGCAGCTCCTACCGGATTAGCGGGAGGGCCACAGATACGCAGTATTTT.

The gene calls are TRBV15 and TRBJ1-4, with D possibly matching TRBD1 (6 bases). Per the germline V gene, CDR1 is LNHNV and CDR2 is YYDKDF (reference sequence). Trimming cost V 1 base and J 7 bases, with 13 bases left between them. CDR3 length equals 15 residues. The CDR3 protein is CATSRVGGRGEKLFF. The CDR3 coding sequence is TGTGCCACCAGCAGAGTGGGGGGGCGAGGTGAAAAACTGTTTTTT.

As for this clone: The sample contains more than one DNA sequence encoding this CDR3. The chain links TRBV28 to TRBJ1-2; D unresolved. With 2 bases removed from V and 8 bases from J, the gap between germline ends came to 12 bases. The CDR3 is made up of 13 amino acids. The germline CDR1 and CDR2 sequences are MDHEN and SYDVKM. The CDR3 is CASSLVGGLGYTF. The CDR3 coding sequence is TGTGCCAGCAGTTTAGTAGGAGGGCTCGGCTACACCTTC.

This chain uses TRBV7-8 with TRBJ1-5, with D unclear. Trimming took off 0 bases at V and 11 bases at J, with 17 bases between the two ends. Germline values: CDR1 SGHVS, CDR2 FQNEAQ. This CDR3 has 15 residues. CDR3 in amino acids: CASSLADAGISAQHF. In nucleotides, the CDR3 is TGTGCCAGCAGCTTAGCCGATGCGGGGATTTCGGCCCAGCATTTT.

The genes are TRBV30 and TRBJ1-3; perhaps TRBD1 as D (5 bases). V was clipped by 0 bases and J by 1 base, with 10 bases between them. Germline CDR1 reads GTSNPN; CDR2 reads SVGIG (reference sequence). The CDR3 has 15 amino acids. CDR3 in DNA: TGTGCCTGGAGTGTGGCAGGGCCTTCTGGAAACACCATATATTTT. This codes for CAWSVAGPSGNTIYF.

This sequence joins TRBV25-1 and TRBJ2-3, with a possible D match to TRBD1 (5 bases). This CDR3 is built from 17 residues. The V and J ends lost 1 base and 5 bases respectively, with 19 bases between them. Germline loops: CDR1 MGHDK, CDR2 SYGVNS. CDR3 region: CASSELGGSQGGDTQYF. The DNA of the CDR3 is TGTGCCAGCAGTGAATTGGGTGGGTCCCAGGGTGGAGATACGCAGTATTTT.

The J gene is TRBJ1-6, the V gene TRBV30; weak D call: TRBD1 (6 bases). This CDR3 has 13 residues. From germline, CDR1 is GTSNPN and CDR2 SVGIG (reference sequence). Trimming removed 3 bases at V and 10 bases at J, with 13 bases between. The CDR3 protein is CAWSIGQLSPLHF. The CDR3 DNA follows: TGTGCCTGGAGCATCGGACAGCTATCACCCCTCCACTTT.

The V gene is TRBV11-2, the J gene TRBJ1-6, with D possibly being TRBD1 (5 bases). The CDR3 has 14 amino acids. Germline loops: CDR1 SGHAT, CDR2 FQNNGV. V lost 1 base and J lost 9, with 10 bases in between. CDR3 sequence (DNA): TGTGCCAGCAGCTTAGGGGCGGGGGGTTCACCCCTCCACTTT. Protein sequence: CASSLGAGGSPLHF. The complete variable domain, with remaining parts taken from reference TRBV11-2 and TRBJ1-6, reads EAGVAQSPRYKIIEKRQSVAFWCNPISGHATLYWYQQILGQGPKLLIQFQNNGVVDDSQLPKDRFSAERLKGVDSTLKIQPAKLEDSAVYLCASSLGAGGSPLHFGNGTRLTVT.

This clone was seen at least ten times. The gene calls are TRBV6-6 and TRBJ2-7; D remains ambiguous. The CDR3 sequence is 14 residues long. Trimming left V 0 bases short and J 0 bases short, with 6 bases between. CDR1 and CDR2 from the germline V gene are MNHNY and SVGAGI (reference sequence). CDR3 in amino acids: CASSYSQFSYEQYF. CDR3 DNA: TGTGCCAGCAGTTACTCGCAGTTCTCCTACGAGCAGTACTTC.

This rearrangement joins TRBV5-6 to TRBJ1-4, with D unclear. Per germline, CDR1 SGHDT and CDR2 YYEEEE. The V end was cut by 2 bases, the J end by 5 bases, with 10 bases between. This CDR3 region has 14 residues. CDR3 protein: CASSFRGLNEKLFF. CDR3 DNA sequence: TGTGCCAGCAGCTTTCGCGGATTGAATGAAAAACTGTTTTTT.

The rearrangement links TRBV11-2 to TRBJ2-3, with a possible D match to TRBD1 (5 bases). This CDR3 region has 14 residues. Per germline, CDR1 SGHAT and CDR2 FQNNGV. V lost 0 bases and J 15 bases, leaving 19 bases between the germline ends. The CDR3 nucleotides read TGTGCCAGCAGCTTAGATCCAATTCTCGGCAGGGTTTATTTT. Its translation is CASSLDPILGRVYF. The entire variable domain, with the rest obtained from reference TRBV11-2 and TRBJ2-3, is as follows: EAGVAQSPRYKIIEKRQSVAFWCNPISGHATLYWYQQILGQGPKLLIQFQNNGVVDDSQLPKDRFSAERLKGVDSTLKIQPAKLEDSAVYLCASSLDPILGRVYFGPGTRLTVL.

The CDR3 nucleotides are TGTGCCAGCAGCTTCCGGGGATTTAGCACAGATACGCAGTATTTT. Amino acid sequence: CASSFRGFSTDTQYF. The chain uses TRBV7-2 and TRBJ2-3; D may be TRBD2 (5 bases). Trimming cost V 3 bases and J 0 bases, with 10 bases left between them. Per germline, CDR1 SGHTA and CDR2 FQGNSA. The CDR3 is 15 amino acids.

The chain has TRBV7-9 and TRBJ2-1; D is ambiguous. Germline CDR1 and CDR2: SEHNR and FQNEAQ (reference sequence). CDR3 length: 12 residues. V was trimmed by 5 bases and J by 4 bases, leaving 6 bases between them. The CDR3 protein is CASSPVYNEQFF. CDR3 DNA sequence: TGTGCCAGCAGCCCAGTATACAATGAGCAGTTCTTC.

The rearrangement joins TRBV3-1 (or the pseudogene TRBV3-2) to TRBJ2-2; 10 positions agree with TRBD2. V dropped 0 bases and J dropped 6; count of bases not matched to a gene: 7. There are 17 residues in the CDR3. The germline V gene has CDR1 LGHDT and CDR2 YNNKEL (reference sequence). DNA for the CDR3: TGTGCCAGCAGCCAAGATCTTGGACTAGCGGTCCCCGGGGAGCTGTTTTTT. Protein product: CASSQDLGLAVPGELFF.

This clone was counted only a few times. V gene TRBV4-1 combines with J gene TRBJ2-7, with TRBD1 matching over 10 bases. The germline V gene has CDR1 MGHRA and CDR2 YSYEKL. This CDR3 region has 16 residues. Trimming cost V 1 base and J 5 bases; bases outside gene matches: 8. CDR3 nucleotide sequence: TGCGCCAGCAGCCAAGGGATTGGGACAGGGGATGACGAGCAGTACTTC. It is translated as CASSQGIGTGDDEQYF.

The genes are TRBV2 and TRBJ1-5, with D perhaps matching TRBD1 (5 bases). Trimming pared 6 bases from V and 0 bases from J, leaving 12 bases between. The CDR3 covers 15 residues. From germline, CDR1 is SNHLY and CDR2 FYNNEI. The CDR3 DNA reads as TGTGCCAGCAGGTTGGACACGAATAGCAATCAGCCCCAGCATTTT. Translated: CASRLDTNSNQPQHF.

The J gene is TRBJ1-1, the V gene TRBV13; TRBD1 is a possible D gene (6 bases). V dropped 2 bases and J dropped 5 bases, with 12 bases sitting between them. Germline assignment: CDR1 PRHDT and CDR2 FYEKMQ (reference sequence). The CDR3 covers 14 residues. The CDR3 DNA follows: TGTGCCAGCAGCTTACGGGGGGGCGGGACTGAAGCTTTCTTT. This translates into CASSLRGGGTEAFF.